The 29 T cell receptor beta chains below all came from one sample that was sequenced in a study of T cell responses to AZD1222 COVID-19 vaccine. The assay was immunoSEQ multiplex PCR, and TCRdb's table has in-frame clones only and misses some. In the table there are roughly 100,000 clones, 75% to 90% of which are singletons. The material sequenced was peripheral blood, taken on day 0 of AZD1222 vaccination. The receptors derive from an adult in good health.

This chain connects TRBV7-2 to TRBJ2-2; 7 nucleotides match TRBD1. The CDR3 has 13 residues. Germline V lookup: CDR1 SGHTA, CDR2 FQGNSA. Trimming at V came to 8 bases and at J to 3 bases, leaving 3 bases not matched to a gene. CDR3 DNA sequence: TGTGCCAGCCGGGACAGCTACACCGGGGAGCTGTTTTTT. Protein sequence: CASRDSYTGELFF.

The chain has TRBV6-2 or TRBV6-3 and TRBJ1-5; no clear D gene. The germline gives CDR1 MNHEY, CDR2 SVGEGT. Trimming removed 2 bases at V and 15 bases at J, with 14 bases between. The CDR3 extends over 12 amino acids. CDR3 bases: TGTGCCAGCAGTTACCGCCGGCCTCCATCGCATTTT. This gives the protein CASSYRRPPSHF.

This clone was seen a handful of times. The rearrangement links TRBV2 to TRBJ1-2; D is ambiguous. V gave up 6 bases and J gave up 4 bases, with 15 bases separating them. The germline V gene has CDR1 SNHLY and CDR2 FYNNEI. The CDR3 totals 14 residues. CDR3 coding DNA: TGTGCCAGCAGCGTCTCGGGCTTTCTCTATGGCTACACCTTC. Residues: CASSVSGFLYGYTF.

The chain is built from TRBV5-5 and TRBJ2-1; 9 bases align to TRBD1. CDR1 SGHKS and CDR2 YYEKEE come from the germline V gene (reference sequence). J gave up 5 bases and V 4 bases, and 7 bases lay outside the gene matches. The CDR3 sequence is 15 residues long. CDR3 in amino acids: CASSTGQGVDNEQFF. The CDR3 DNA reads TGTGCCAGCAGCACGGGACAGGGAGTCGACAATGAGCAGTTCTTC.

Remarks on this clone: The junction differs from germline at one of its ends, possibly a read error. The chain combines TRBV20-1 with TRBJ1-2; tentatively, D is TRBD1 (5 bases). The CDR3 length is 10 residues. Germline V gene lookup returns CDR1 DFQATT and CDR2 SNEGSKA (reference sequence). CDR3: CSAFGQSPLF. The CDR3, as DNA: TGCAGTGCTTTCGGACAATCCCCACTCTTC.

The V and J genes are TRBV20-1 and TRBJ1-5; possible D gene TRBD1, 5 bases. The CDR3 runs 15 residues. Trimming removed 3 bases at V and 3 bases at J, with 15 bases between. Germline loops: CDR1 DFQATT, CDR2 SNEGSKA (reference sequence). This CDR3 is CSASGGSGINQPQHF. The DNA of the CDR3 is TGCAGTGCTAGTGGGGGGTCAGGGATCAATCAGCCCCAGCATTTT.

The CDR3 sequence is CATSRARGLAGGEQYF. As DNA, the CDR3 is TGTGCCACCAGCAGAGCCCGGGGACTAGCGGGAGGCGAGCAGTACTTC. V is TRBV15 and J is TRBJ2-7; 15 bases fit TRBD2. Germline V CDR1 and CDR2: LNHNV, YYDKDF (reference sequence). V shed 1 base, J shed 6 bases, and the junction held 4 bases outside the gene matches. The CDR3 extends over 16 amino acids. Complete variable domain (other parts from reference TRBV15 and TRBJ2-7): DAMVIQNPRYQVTQFGKPVTLSCSQTLNHNVMYWYQQKSSQAPKLLFHYYDKDFNNEADTPDNFQSRRPNTSFCFLDIRSPGLGDTAMYLCATSRARGLAGGEQYFGPGTRLTVT.

V is TRBV7-9 and J is TRBJ2-3; 9 bases line up with TRBD2. After removal of 1 base from V and 3 bases from J, the junction contained 2 bases not matched to a gene. There are 15 residues in the CDR3. The germline V gene encodes CDR1 SEHNR and CDR2 FQNEAQ (reference sequence). The CDR3 region is CASSLVSGGTDTQYF. CDR3 nucleotide sequence: TGTGCCAGCAGCTTAGTTAGCGGGGGAACAGATACGCAGTATTTT.

The rearrangement links TRBV15 to TRBJ1-1, with TRBD1 as a possible D gene (5 bases). Deletions cut 5 bases from V and 6 bases from J, with 13 bases between. The CDR3 length is 13 residues. CDR1 is LNHNV, CDR2 YYDKDF, per germline (reference sequence). CDR3 residues: CATSGTQGSEAFF. The DNA of the CDR3 is TGTGCCACCAGCGGGACCCAAGGTTCTGAAGCTTTCTTT.

J is TRBJ2-7 and V is TRBV4-3; D remains unclear. Trimming took 0 bases from V and 3 from J, leaving 9 bases between them. Germline V gives CDR1 LGHNA, CDR2 YSLEER. CDR3 length: 14 amino acids. Here the CDR3 DNA reads TGCGCCAGCAGCCAAGATTACCCGGGCTACGAGCAGTACTTC. It specifies CASSQDYPGYEQYF.

The chain has TRBV19 and TRBJ2-1; D not certain. V was cut by 4 bases and J by 6 bases, with 7 bases left in between. The CDR3 sequence is 12 residues long. CDR1 LNHDA and CDR2 SQIVND come from the germline V gene (reference sequence). In DNA, the CDR3 is TGTGCCAGTAGTAACCAGATCAATGAGCAGTTCTTC. This gives the protein CASSNQINEQFF.

The chain links TRBV6-5 to TRBJ2-7; 7 nucleotides align to TRBD1. The trim removed 5 bases at V and 5 bases at J, leaving 6 bases unmatched. This CDR3 is built from 13 residues. The germline CDR1 and CDR2 sequences are MNHEY and SVGAGI. CDR3 nucleotide sequence: TGTGCCAGCAGTAACAGGGGCGACCACGAGCAGTACTTC. As protein: CASSNRGDHEQYF.

The chain joins TRBV19 to TRBJ1-1; 9 bases line up with TRBD1. The J segment lost 7 bases and the V segment lost 5 bases, leaving 5 bases of the junction unmatched. Germline V gene sequence: CDR1 LNHDA, CDR2 SQIVND (reference sequence). The length of the CDR3 is 13 residues. The CDR3 DNA is TGTGCCAGTAGTGGGACAGGGCGCTTTGAAGCTTTCTTT. It translates to CASSGTGRFEAFF. Full variable domain (missing parts from reference TRBV19 and TRBJ1-1): DGGITQSPKYLFRKEGQNVTLSCEQNLNHDAMYWYRQDPGQGLRLIYYSQIVNDFQKGDIAEGYSVSREKKESFPLTVTSAQKNPTAFYLCASSGTGRFEAFFGQGTRLTVV.

The rearrangement links TRBV7-2 to TRBJ2-2, with TRBD1 matching over 8 bases. Trimming removed 3 bases from V and 7 bases from J; junction bases left unmatched: 7. This CDR3 comprises 15 residues. Germline CDR1 and CDR2: SGHTA and FQGNSA. CDR3 sequence (DNA): TGTGCCAGCAGCTTCCCAGGGGGCGCGGACGGGGAGCTGTTTTTT. It specifies CASSFPGGADGELFF.

The chain carries TRBV5-1 and TRBJ1-2, with 7 bases that match TRBD1. The ends lost 2 bases at V and 3 bases at J; junction bases unmatched: 1. CDR1 and CDR2 (germline): SGHRS, YFSETQ. The CDR3 covers 13 residues. The CDR3 DNA sequence: TGCGCCAGCAGCTTTACAGGGGACTATGGCTACACCTTC. Protein sequence: CASSFTGDYGYTF.

The chain carries TRBV7-2 and TRBJ2-1; D possibly corresponds to TRBD2 (6 bases). The CDR3 totals 15 residues. Trimming took off 2 bases at V and 4 bases at J, with 12 bases between the two ends. The germline V gene has CDR1 SGHTA and CDR2 FQGNSA. The CDR3 protein is CASSLRTTTYNEQFF. The DNA for the CDR3 is TGTGCCAGCAGCTTAAGGACTACCACATACAATGAGCAGTTCTTC.

CDR3 amino acids: CASSTYRDPRGEKLFF. In DNA form, the CDR3 reads TGTGCCAGTAGTACCTACCGGGACCCTCGGGGTGAAAAACTGTTTTTT. The genes are TRBV19 and TRBJ1-4; D is perhaps TRBD1 (5 bases). Germline assignment: CDR1 LNHDA and CDR2 SQIVND (reference sequence). V gave up 4 bases and J gave up 7 bases, with 19 bases separating them. This CDR3 has 16 amino acids.

The J gene is TRBJ1-6, the V gene TRBV6-5; 10 nucleotides align to TRBD1. Germline-derived CDR1 and CDR2 are MNHEY and SVGAGI. The V and J ends lost 0 bases and 8 bases, in that order; junction bases with no gene match: 1. The CDR3 covers 15 residues. This CDR3 is CASSYSTGGDSPLHF. CDR3 coding DNA: TGTGCCAGCAGTTACTCGACAGGGGGCGATTCACCCCTCCACTTT.

The V gene is TRBV6-2 or TRBV6-3, the J gene TRBJ1-2, with TRBD1 as a possible D gene (5 bases). CDR1 is MNHEY, CDR2 SVGEGT, per germline. The CDR3 is 15 amino acids. The V and J ends lost 4 bases and 3 bases respectively, with 15 bases between them. Here the CDR3 reads CASSSLSTDYYGYTF. CDR3 in DNA: TGTGCCAGCAGTTCCCTCTCGACAGACTACTATGGCTACACCTTC.

This chain connects TRBV5-4 to TRBJ2-7; D possibly corresponds to TRBD1 (6 bases). Trimming left V 7 bases short and J 0 bases short, with 11 bases between. The CDR3 loop spans 13 amino acids. Germline CDR1 SGHNT, CDR2 YYREEE (reference sequence). The CDR3 coding sequence is TGTGCCAGCCGAAAGACAGGCTCCTACGAGCAGTACTTC. Translating it yields CASRKTGSYEQYF.

The rearrangement joins TRBV29-1 to TRBJ2-1, with 10 bases that match TRBD2. Trimming removed 7 bases from V and 9 bases from J; junction bases left unmatched: 9. This CDR3 is 13 amino acids long. The germline V gene encodes CDR1 SQVTM and CDR2 ANQGSEA. CDR3 nucleotide sequence: TGCAGCGCCTCCGGGCTAGCGGGGGTTGAGCAGTTCTTC. Its protein product is CSASGLAGVEQFF.

The chain employs TRBV28 and TRBJ2-7; the match to TRBD1 covers 12 bases. The CDR3 loop spans 14 amino acids. Trimming at V came to 9 bases and at J to 4 bases, leaving 7 bases not matched to a gene. Germline CDR1 and CDR2: MDHEN and SYDVKM. As DNA, the CDR3 is TGTGCCAGTTACCCGGGACAGGGGGCATACGAGCAGTACTTC. Its translation: CASYPGQGAYEQYF.

V usage is TRBV5-1 and J usage is TRBJ1-1, with unresolved D. V dropped 2 bases and J dropped 3 bases, with 8 bases sitting between them. The CDR3 runs 13 residues. The germline CDR1 and CDR2 sequences are SGHRS and YFSETQ. The CDR3 nucleotides are TGCGCCAGCAGCTTTCAAACTGACACTGAAGCTTTCTTT. Encoded protein: CASSFQTDTEAFF.

The chain joins TRBV7-2 to TRBJ2-5; 7 bases match TRBD1. The ends lost 5 bases at V and 2 bases at J; junction bases unmatched: 11. The CDR3 runs to 16 residues. The germline V gene has CDR1 SGHTA and CDR2 FQGNSA. The CDR3 DNA sequence: TGTGCCAGCAGCCCCCAAGGCTTGGGACAGCAAGAGACCCAGTACTTC. Protein sequence: CASSPQGLGQQETQYF.

The gene calls are TRBV5-5 and TRBJ2-5; 8 bases agree with TRBD2. The CDR3 length is 16 residues. Germline lookup yields CDR1 SGHKS and CDR2 YYEKEE (reference sequence). Unmatched junction bases numbered 5, after V lost 0 bases and J lost 1 base. The CDR3 region has the DNA TGTGCCAGCAGCTTGGGGCTAGCGGGCGGCCAAGAGACCCAGTACTTC. It translates to CASSLGLAGGQETQYF.

The chain is built from TRBV6-2 or TRBV6-3 and TRBJ2-3; D is unresolved. Trimming shortened V by 0 bases and J by 3 bases, and 7 bases separated the two germline ends. CDR3 size: 14 residues. Germline-derived CDR1 and CDR2 are MNHEY and SVGEGT. The CDR3 sequence: CASSYSSETDTQYF. CDR3 sequence (DNA): TGTGCCAGCAGTTACTCGTCTGAGACAGATACGCAGTATTTT.

The chain employs TRBV19 and TRBJ1-1, with D unclear. V was pared by 5 bases and J by 2 bases, with 9 bases between. The germline V gene has CDR1 LNHDA and CDR2 SQIVND (reference sequence). The CDR3 is 13 residues long. Here the CDR3 DNA reads TGTGCCAGTAGTCGAAAAGCTAACACTGAAGCTTTCTTT. Amino acids: CASSRKANTEAFF.

This chain connects TRBV9 to TRBJ2-3; D possibly matches TRBD1 or TRBD2 (6 bases each). CDR1 and CDR2 (germline): SGDLS, YYNGEE. The CDR3 covers 16 residues. Trimming took off 0 bases at V and 7 bases at J, with 18 bases between the two ends. The CDR3 region has the DNA TGTGCCAGCAGCGTAGCTACGGGGGCGCTTTCAAATACGCAGTATTTT. It specifies CASSVATGALSNTQYF.

The chain employs TRBV7-2 and TRBJ1-2, with 7 bases identical to TRBD1. The CDR3 totals 14 residues. CDR1 SGHTA and CDR2 FQGNSA come from the germline V gene. V lost 4 bases to trimming and J lost 3 bases; unmatched junction nucleotides: 5. The CDR3 here is CASSWQGVDYGYTF. The CDR3 DNA sequence: TGTGCCAGCAGCTGGCAGGGGGTGGACTATGGCTACACCTTC.